The next 4 T cell receptor beta chains were all read from a single sample in a study of cytomegalovirus exposure and HLA in healthy donors. The study ran its PCR with 60 Vbeta and 13 Jbeta primers. Repertoires were generated with immunoSEQ multiplex PCR, while TCRdb's copy carries only in-frame clones and drops some. The sample shows more than 150,000 clones, 75% to 90% of them seen only once. Material: PBMCs. These receptors all come from a man in his forties or fifties in good health and CMV-seropositive.

The chain links TRBV12-5 to TRBJ1-4; D is perhaps TRBD1 (5 bases). With 0 bases removed from V and 5 bases from J, the gap between germline ends came to 13 bases. The CDR3 contains 16 residues. Germline-derived CDR1 and CDR2 are LGHNT and FRNRAP. CDR3 nucleotide sequence: TGTGCTAGTGGTTTGGTACTGGGGCACCTGAATGAAAAACTGTTTTTT. Protein: CASGLVLGHLNEKLFF.

The rearrangement links TRBV19 to TRBJ1-1; D gene uncertain. CDR1 and CDR2 from the germline V gene are LNHDA and SQIVND (reference sequence). V gave up 4 bases and J gave up 6 bases, with 12 bases separating them. This CDR3 is 13 amino acids long. The CDR3 DNA reads as TGTGCCAGTAGTACCCTCGACAACCCTGAAGCTTTCTTT. Protein: CASSTLDNPEAFF.

This clone appeared a single time. V usage is TRBV28 and J usage is TRBJ1-5, with a tentative D call TRBD1 (6 bases). This CDR3 contains 15 residues. V lost 3 bases, J lost 7 bases, and 16 bases lay in between. The germline V gene has CDR1 MDHEN and CDR2 SYDVKM. CDR3 amino acids: CASSFGGGRAQPQHF. The CDR3 DNA follows: TGTGCCAGCAGTTTTGGGGGGGGCAGGGCGCAGCCCCAGCATTTT.

The chain links TRBV9 to TRBJ2-5; tentative D call: TRBD1 (6 bases). Germline V gene data show CDR1 as SGDLS and CDR2 as YYNGEE. V was shortened by 4 bases and J by 5 bases, with 18 bases between the two germline ends. The CDR3 totals 15 residues. The CDR3 loop is CASSKTDGQGETQYF. CDR3 nucleotides: TGTGCCAGCAGCAAGACAGACGGGCAGGGGGAGACCCAGTACTTC.